These 20 T cell receptor beta chains were sequenced from one sample in a study of T cell repertoires in cytomegalovirus infection (dated by TCRdb to the late 2010s). Sequenced using an Illumina HiSeq 1500. TCRdb cleaned the public reads at Q25 with fastp, built clones with MiXCR and kept in-frame beta chains. CDR3 protein duplicates are merged, each entry listing the most common genes and DNA. The sample includes some 700,000 distinct CDR3 sequences, with around 35% observed a single time. The top ten constitute over 15% of the sample. Their target antigens are unknown. The treatment or condition label corresponds to: in vitro stimulation with specific CMV peptide epitopes to enrich CMV-specific T cells. This material consisted of cultured PBMCs, taken from culture after CMV antigen stimulation. The receptor source for this set is a human donor in good health (CMV status not recorded). Some clones in this sample may be carry-over from other donors' samples.

The V and J genes are TRBV6-8 and TRBJ1-1; D uncertain. V was trimmed by 4 bases and J by 6 bases, leaving 18 bases between them. Germline CDR1 and CDR2: MNHGY and SAAAGT. The CDR3 sequence is 15 residues long. The CDR3 spells CASSSPRRALAEAFF. CDR3 DNA sequence: TGTGCCAGCAGTTCCCCTAGGAGGGCGCTCGCTGAAGCTTTCTTT.

The chain links TRBV6-6 to TRBJ2-6; D is uncertain. From germline, CDR1 is MNHNY and CDR2 SVGAGI (reference sequence). V was trimmed by 2 bases and J by 2 bases, leaving 7 bases between them. The CDR3 totals 15 residues. CDR3 residues: CASSYKTPGANVLTF. CDR3 DNA: TGTGCCAGCAGTTACAAGACACCTGGGGCCAACGTCCTGACTTTC.

The chain recombines TRBV10-3 with TRBJ2-1, with D possibly called TRBD1 or TRBD2 (6 bases each). This CDR3 region has 14 residues. CDR1 ENHRY and CDR2 SYGVKD come from the germline V gene. V dropped 2 bases and J dropped 11 bases, with 16 bases sitting between them. CDR3 DNA sequence: TGTGCCATCAGTGAGATGCGGGACACGCACAAGCAGTTCTTC. Translating gives CAISEMRDTHKQFF.

Many counts were recorded for this clonotype. The chain joins TRBV7-2 to TRBJ2-7; the match to TRBD1 covers 9 bases. Germline V gene lookup returns CDR1 SGHTA and CDR2 FQGNSA. The CDR3 has 16 residues. J gave up 2 bases and V 5 bases, and 10 bases lay outside the gene matches. CDR3 region: CASSLRQGDFPYEQYF. DNA for the CDR3: TGTGCCAGCAGCCTGAGACAGGGGGATTTCCCCTACGAGCAGTACTTC.

The CDR3 coding sequence is TGTGCCAGCAACTCGGGACAACGGATGCCCCAGCATTTT. Encoded protein: CASNSGQRMPQHF. The chain joins TRBV7-6 to TRBJ1-5, with D possibly being TRBD1 (6 bases). This CDR3 spans 13 amino acids. Germline V lookup: CDR1 SGHVS, CDR2 FNYEAQ. The V gene lost 7 bases and the J gene lost 9 bases, with 16 bases spanning the gap.

The chain employs TRBV19 and TRBJ2-5; 13 bases fit TRBD2. J gave up 4 bases and V 3 bases, and 2 bases lay outside the gene matches. The CDR3 sequence is 15 residues long. Germline V gene sequence: CDR1 LNHDA, CDR2 SQIVND (reference sequence). In nucleotides, the CDR3 is TGTGCCAGTAGTATTGGACTAGCGGGAGTAGAGACCCAGTACTTC. This encodes CASSIGLAGVETQYF. The whole variable domain, filled in from reference TRBV19 and TRBJ2-5, reads DGGITQSPKYLFRKEGQNVTLSCEQNLNHDAMYWYRQDPGQGLRLIYYSQIVNDFQKGDIAEGYSVSREKKESFPLTVTSAQKNPTAFYLCASSIGLAGVETQYFGPGTRLLVL.

The V and J genes are TRBV28 and TRBJ2-7; 12 nucleotides line up with TRBD2. CDR3 length: 17 amino acids. Trimming removed 4 bases from V and 5 bases from J; junction bases left unmatched: 12. The germline V gene encodes CDR1 MDHEN and CDR2 SYDVKM. CDR3 DNA: TGTGCCAGCAGTTCCCTAGCGGGAGGGCCTCTGTGGAACGAGCAGTACTTC. This codes for CASSSLAGGPLWNEQYF.

J is TRBJ2-2 and V is TRBV7-2, with 9 bases aligning to TRBD1. Germline V gene lookup returns CDR1 SGHTA and CDR2 FQGNSA. V shed 3 bases and J 6 bases; nucleotides not matched to a gene: 11. The CDR3 is made up of 17 amino acids. CDR3 region: CASSFPLDRGGAGELFF. For the CDR3, the DNA is TGTGCCAGCAGCTTCCCGCTCGACAGGGGGGGAGCCGGGGAGCTGTTTTTT.

This clonotype was picked up a small number of times. V is TRBV4-3 and J is TRBJ2-6; no firm D call. V lost 1 base and J 3 bases, leaving 7 bases between the germline ends. Looked up from germline, CDR1 is LGHNA and CDR2 is YSLEER. The CDR3 has 15 residues. CDR3: CASSQVVGGANVLTF. The CDR3 DNA reads as TGCGCCAGCAGCCAAGTGGTCGGTGGGGCCAACGTCCTGACTTTC.

The rearrangement uses TRBV5-8 and TRBJ2-3, with no clear D. V was shortened by 6 bases and J by 1 base, with 12 bases between the two germline ends. This CDR3 is built from 14 residues. CDR1 is SGHTS and CDR2 is YDEGEE in the germline V gene. This chain's CDR3 is CASNLLGGTDTQYF. In DNA form, the CDR3 reads TGTGCCAGCAACTTACTTGGGGGCACAGATACGCAGTATTTT.

This clonotype was recorded at least ten times. The chain employs TRBV7-8 and TRBJ2-4; D is undetermined. Germline CDR1 is SGHVS and CDR2 is FQNEAQ. This CDR3 region has 15 residues. V was cut by 3 bases and J by 0 bases, with 9 bases left in between. In DNA form, the CDR3 reads TGTGCCAGCAGCTTCAGCAACTTAGCCAAAAACATTCAGTACTTC. Translation gives CASSFSNLAKNIQYF.

A few counts support this clonotype. The rearrangement links TRBV7-2 to TRBJ2-1, with D unresolved. Germline CDR1 SGHTA, CDR2 FQGNSA. The CDR3 runs 16 residues. The germline V and J ends were trimmed by 1 base and 7 bases, with 17 bases remaining between them. The CDR3 loop reads CASSLVSLGRPNEQFF. The CDR3 DNA is TGTGCCAGCAGCTTAGTCTCGCTCGGCAGACCTAATGAGCAGTTCTTC.

This clonotype was seen once. The chain links TRBV6-8 to TRBJ1-5, with D possibly matching TRBD1 (6 bases). CDR1 and CDR2 (germline): MNHGY, SAAAGT. Trimming left V 7 bases short and J 6 bases short, with 16 bases between. The CDR3 sequence is 14 residues long. The CDR3 reads CASIKTGSGQPQHF. The CDR3 DNA reads TGTGCCAGCATAAAAACAGGGTCGGGTCAGCCCCAGCATTTT.

On this clonotype itself: Just one base apart from a much larger clone, this may be a read error. The CDR3 end shows no conserved phenylalanine or tryptophan, and so a read error is likely. V is TRBV7-2 and J is TRBJ2-7; D unresolved. This CDR3 contains 14 residues. The ends were cut back, 6 bases at V and 2 bases at J, with 14 bases in the middle. Germline V gene data show CDR1 as SGHTA and CDR2 as FQGNSA. The CDR3 region has the DNA TGTGCCAGCAGTCTCCCTGCCCCACCCTACGAGCAGTACCTC. This codes for CASSLPAPPYEQYL.

Note on this clonotype: A much larger clone lies a single base off, so this may be a read error. The J gene is TRBJ1-6, the V gene TRBV7-2, with D possibly being TRBD1 (6 bases). There are 18 residues in the CDR3. V lost 5 bases and J 4 bases, leaving 21 bases between the germline ends. Germline-derived CDR1 and CDR2 are SGHTA and FQGNSA. The CDR3 coding sequence is TGTGCCAGCAGCCTCCGCCCGGACAGTCCCGCGTATAATTCACCCCTCCACTTT. Translated, it gives CASSLRPDSPAYNSPLHF.

The genes are TRBV11-3 and TRBJ1-2; 7 positions agree with TRBD1. V gave up 4 bases and J gave up 2 bases; unmatched junction bases: 7. This CDR3 contains 15 residues. Germline V lookup: CDR1 SGHNT, CDR2 YENEEA. The CDR3 sequence: CASSSRDRQNYGYTF. DNA of the CDR3: TGTGCCAGCAGCTCTCGGGACAGACAGAACTATGGCTACACCTTC.

This clonotype showed up just a few times. The chain employs TRBV20-1 and TRBJ1-1; no definite D call. This CDR3 has 14 amino acids. The V gene lost 1 base and the J gene lost 7 bases, with 16 bases spanning the gap. CDR1 is DFQATT and CDR2 is SNEGSKA in the germline V gene (reference sequence). CDR3 bases: TGCAGTGCTAGAGTTGCGAGTAGTGAACTTGAAGCTTTCTTT. Protein sequence: CSARVASSELEAFF.

The chain carries TRBV12-3 or TRBV12-4 and TRBJ1-1, with D uncertain. CDR3 length equals 11 residues. V gave up 3 bases and J gave up 9 bases, with 8 bases separating them. The CDR3 coding sequence is TGTGCCAGCAGTTTCGTCTCCAAAGCTTTCTTT. It is translated as CASSFVSKAFF.

CDR3 sequence reads: CSASLGTSGRFTQYF. The CDR3 nucleotides are TGCAGTGCTAGTCTTGGGACTAGCGGGAGATTTACGCAGTATTTT. The chain uses TRBV20-1 and TRBJ2-3; 14 nucleotides match TRBD2. The junction had 7 bases not matched to a gene; V was cut back by 3 bases and J by 8 bases. Germline lookup yields CDR1 DFQATT and CDR2 SNEGSKA (reference sequence). The CDR3 runs 15 residues.

This clonotype was seen a handful of times. The chain links TRBV28 to TRBJ1-5; weak D call: TRBD1 (5 bases). This CDR3 comprises 16 residues. Per the germline V gene, CDR1 is MDHEN and CDR2 is SYDVKM. V lost 4 bases, J lost 0 bases, and 13 bases lay in between. DNA for the CDR3: TGTGCCAGCAGTTCTGGGACCGGTTATAGCAATCAGCCCCAGCATTTT. Residues: CASSSGTGYSNQPQHF.